Following are 14 T cell receptor beta chains from one sample sequenced in a study of T cell responses to AZD1222 COVID-19 vaccine. Profiled with immunoSEQ multiplex PCR; TCRdb holds only in-frame clones, not every one. The sample contains about 130,000 clones, roughly 89% of which appear only once. The sequenced sample was peripheral blood, obtained on day 0 of AZD1222 vaccination. The receptors were gathered from an adult in good health.

This chain joins TRBV7-6 and TRBJ2-2, with D perhaps TRBD2 (5 bases). The V end lost 0 bases, the J end lost 5 bases, and 7 bases lay between the germline ends. This CDR3 region has 14 residues. Germline V gives CDR1 SGHVS, CDR2 FNYEAQ. CDR3 DNA: TGTGCCAGCAGCTTAGCTCCGGGAACCGGGGAGCTGTTTTTT. Translating gives CASSLAPGTGELFF. Using reference TRBV7-6 and TRBJ2-2 for the parts outside the CDR3, the full variable domain is GAGVSQSPRYKVTKRGQDVALRCDPISGHVSLYWYRQALGQGPEFLTYFNYEAQQDKSGLPNDRFSAERPEGSISTLTIQRTEQRDSAMYRCASSLAPGTGELFFGEGSRLTVL.

This clone was seen more than once but under ten times. V usage is TRBV7-8 and J usage is TRBJ1-5; 10 bases fit TRBD1. The CDR3 is made up of 17 amino acids. Germline V gives CDR1 SGHVS, CDR2 FQNEAQ. Trimming at V came to 5 bases and at J to 3 bases, leaving 10 bases not matched to a gene. CDR3 sequence reads: CASSPGVGTGVNQPQHF. CDR3 nucleotide sequence: TGTGCCAGCAGCCCCGGAGTAGGGACAGGGGTCAATCAGCCCCAGCATTTT.

The V and J genes are TRBV6-1 and TRBJ1-2, with D hard to call. Deletions cut 2 bases from V and 4 bases from J, with 20 bases between. The germline V gene encodes CDR1 MNHNS and CDR2 SASEGT. This CDR3 has 17 residues. The CDR3 region is CASSEPGLRFEGYGYTF. The CDR3 DNA sequence: TGTGCCAGCAGTGAACCGGGCCTCCGGTTCGAGGGCTATGGCTACACCTTC.

The chain recombines TRBV7-3 with TRBJ1-1, with unresolved D. The CDR3 extends over 13 amino acids. The germline V gene has CDR1 SGHTA and CDR2 FQGTGA. Trimming took 5 bases from V and 1 from J, leaving 8 bases between them. Written as DNA, the CDR3 is TGTGCCAGCAGCCCAGCCTCGAACACTGAAGCTTTCTTT. This translates into CASSPASNTEAFF.

In DNA form, the CDR3 reads TGCGCCAGCAGCTTGAAAGTGGCCTCCACTGGAAACACCATATATTTT. Translated, it gives CASSLKVASTGNTIYF. The chain couples TRBV5-1 to TRBJ1-3, with D unclear. Trimming pared 1 base from V and 2 bases from J, leaving 13 bases between. The germline V gene has CDR1 SGHRS and CDR2 YFSETQ. The CDR3 runs 16 residues.

The chain combines TRBV5-5 with TRBJ2-5; D remains unclear. The V and J ends lost 0 bases and 3 bases respectively, with 6 bases between them. The V gene's germline CDR1 is SGHKS and CDR2 YYEKEE (reference sequence). The CDR3 loop spans 13 amino acids. The CDR3 here is CASSLAWKETQYF. For the CDR3, the DNA is TGTGCCAGCAGCTTGGCCTGGAAAGAGACCCAGTACTTC. The full variable domain, in which reference TRBV5-5 and TRBJ2-5 provide the parts outside the CDR3, is DAGVTQSPTHLIKTRGQQVTLRCSPISGHKSVSWYQQVLGQGPQFIFQYYEKEERGRGNFPDRFSARQFPNYSSELNVNALLLGDSALYLCASSLAWKETQYFGPGTRLLVL.

The chain recombines TRBV5-4 with TRBJ1-6; a possible D gene is TRBD1 (5 bases). Trimming pared 9 bases from V and 0 bases from J, leaving 13 bases between. This CDR3 is built from 15 residues. In germline, CDR1 is SGHNT, CDR2 YYREEE (reference sequence). The CDR3 bases are TGTGCCATGAGGGGAGATAGCTCCTATAATTCACCCCTCCACTTT. Residues: CAMRGDSSYNSPLHF.

The chain joins TRBV10-1 to TRBJ1-2; D uncertain. Trimming cost V 0 bases and J 0 bases, with 14 bases left between them. Per the germline V gene, CDR1 is WNHNN and CDR2 is SYGVQD (reference sequence). The CDR3 is made up of 17 amino acids. The chain's CDR3 is CASSESRKVEANYGYTF. The CDR3 DNA follows: TGCGCCAGCAGTGAGTCTAGAAAAGTCGAAGCTAACTATGGCTACACCTTC.

The chain uses TRBV30 and TRBJ1-2, with D hard to call. This CDR3 comprises 13 residues. The germline CDR1 and CDR2 sequences are GTSNPN and SVGIG (reference sequence). Trimming shortened V by 2 bases and J by 5 bases, and 12 bases separated the two germline ends. The CDR3 coding sequence is TGTGCCTGGAGTACGATCGCCCCTTATGGCTACACCTTC. Encoded protein: CAWSTIAPYGYTF.

This clone was seen only once. The J gene is TRBJ1-1, the V gene TRBV9; 8 nucleotides match TRBD1. Unmatched junction bases numbered 11, after V lost 4 bases and J lost 6 bases. Looked up from germline, CDR1 is SGDLS and CDR2 is YYNGEE. This CDR3 is 15 amino acids long. The CDR3 DNA follows: TGTGCCAGCAGCAGGGCAGGGGGCGCGGCCGCTGAAGCTTTCTTT. Translated, it gives CASSRAGGAAAEAFF.

This chain joins TRBV28 and TRBJ1-1, with TRBD1 identical over 7 bases. The germline V gene encodes CDR1 MDHEN and CDR2 SYDVKM. The trim removed 6 bases at V and 6 bases at J, leaving 10 bases unmatched. The CDR3 covers 14 residues. As DNA, the CDR3 is TGTGCCAGCAGCCCGGACAGGTCGGCGGCTGAAGCTTTCTTT. This gives the protein CASSPDRSAAEAFF. The full variable domain, with the rest looked up from reference TRBV28 and TRBJ1-1, is DVKVTQSSRYLVKRTGEKVFLECVQDMDHENMFWYRQDPGLGLRLIYFSYDVKMKEKGDIPEGYSVSREKKERFSLILESASTNQTSMYLCASSPDRSAAEAFFGQGTRLTVV.

This chain joins TRBV7-2 and TRBJ1-5; weak D call: TRBD1 (6 bases). The CDR3 is 15 amino acids. In germline, CDR1 is SGHTA, CDR2 FQGNSA. The V gene lost 5 bases and the J gene lost 3 bases, with 14 bases spanning the gap. The CDR3 reads CASSPPPGVNQPQHF. As DNA, the CDR3 is TGTGCCAGCAGCCCGCCCCCAGGGGTCAATCAGCCCCAGCATTTT.

The chain links TRBV15 to TRBJ1-5; D is ambiguous. V shed 8 bases and J shed 2 bases, with 13 bases lying between them. The CDR3 length is 14 residues. Germline loops: CDR1 LNHNV, CDR2 YYDKDF (reference sequence). CDR3 sequence: CATEDRGGNQPQHF. Written as DNA, the CDR3 is TGTGCCACCGAAGATCGGGGTGGCAATCAGCCCCAGCATTTT.

This chain joins TRBV28 and TRBJ2-1, with 11 bases aligning to TRBD2. This CDR3 region has 16 residues. Trimming cost V 3 bases and J 7 bases; bases outside gene matches: 8. Germline values: CDR1 MDHEN, CDR2 SYDVKM. The CDR3 is CASSFPRIAGGNEQFF. DNA of the CDR3: TGTGCCAGCAGTTTCCCCCGGATAGCGGGAGGGAATGAGCAGTTCTTC. The full variable domain, with the rest looked up from reference TRBV28 and TRBJ2-1, is DVKVTQSSRYLVKRTGEKVFLECVQDMDHENMFWYRQDPGLGLRLIYFSYDVKMKEKGDIPEGYSVSREKKERFSLILESASTNQTSMYLCASSFPRIAGGNEQFFGPGTRLTVL.